Listed below are T cell receptor beta chains from one sample, sequenced in a study of T cell changes during pregnancy in multiple sclerosis. Data came from immunoSEQ multiplex PCR; TCRdb stores just in-frame clones and leaves some out. The sample shows approximately 43,000 clones, 94% of them seen only once. The input for sequencing was CD8+ T cells from peripheral blood mononuclear cells, taken in the third trimester of pregnancy. The source of these receptors is a female donor with multiple sclerosis, enrolled in a pregnancy study. Each CDR3 is given without its conserved first and last residue. The order of the fields is clone size, V gene, CDR3 protein. Clone size is not always given. Where it is, it says once, few, many or a class for expanded clones.

clone_size: NA; v_call: TRBV9; cdr3_aa: ASSGTSGREVEQY
clone_size: NA; v_call: TRBV27; cdr3_aa: ASSLRRGGSGELF
clone_size: NA; v_call: TRBV10-3; cdr3_aa: AASLAGVVNEQF
clone_size: once; v_call: TRBV7-9; cdr3_aa: ASSLGRDRAGNTIY
clone_size: NA; v_call: TRBV2; cdr3_aa: ARSTPDTENTEAF
clone_size: NA; v_call: TRBV29-1; cdr3_aa: SVIGGRVAHEQY
clone_size: NA; v_call: TRBV29-1; cdr3_aa: SAGQQGPYEQY
clone_size: NA; v_call: TRBV28; cdr3_aa: ASSRGGNTEAF
clone_size: NA; v_call: TRBV5-4; cdr3_aa: ASREWTGYNEQF
clone_size: NA; v_call: TRBV30; cdr3_aa: AWSLAGSTDTQY
clone_size: NA; v_call: TRBV5-6; cdr3_aa: ASSLDPSGELF
clone_size: NA; v_call: TRBV28; cdr3_aa: ASSLFGQYNEQF
clone_size: NA; v_call: TRBV13; cdr3_aa: ASRFPGGALY
clone_size: NA; v_call: TRBV28; cdr3_aa: ATDRNSYEQY
clone_size: few; v_call: TRBV2; cdr3_aa: ASSERFQGSGYT
clone_size: NA; v_call: TRBV9; cdr3_aa: ASSPRRGGYGYT
clone_size: few; v_call: TRBV15; cdr3_aa: ATVAGQLNTEAF
clone_size: NA; v_call: TRBV15; cdr3_aa: ATSRDKGTGSYEQY
clone_size: NA; v_call: TRBV29-1; cdr3_aa: SVEKPGQGYEQY
clone_size: NA; v_call: TRBV27; cdr3_aa: ASSSGGGPEF
clone_size: NA; v_call: TRBV28; cdr3_aa: ASNNPGELF
clone_size: NA; v_call: TRBV4-2; cdr3_aa: ASSHGFTGANTEAF
clone_size: NA; v_call: TRBV27; cdr3_aa: ASSSPYNEQF
clone_size: NA; v_call: TRBV7-9; cdr3_aa: ASSGVGQENTGELF
clone_size: NA; v_call: TRBV4-2; cdr3_aa: ASSPGLAGGSNTGELF
clone_size: once; v_call: TRBV28; cdr3_aa: ASSPYLSATNEKLF
clone_size: NA; v_call: TRBV7-9; cdr3_aa: ASSPPRGTSGRDSYEQY
clone_size: NA; v_call: TRBV4-1; cdr3_aa: ASSQVGQGMNEQF
clone_size: once; v_call: TRBV11-1; cdr3_aa: ASSSRPPAPLYQPQH
clone_size: NA; v_call: TRBV27; cdr3_aa: ASSSGMRVYEQY
clone_size: NA; v_call: TRBV27; cdr3_aa: ASIQGGELF
clone_size: NA; v_call: TRBV7-8; cdr3_aa: ASGQGDTEAF
clone_size: NA; v_call: TRBV19; cdr3_aa: ASSRQGAGEQY